This T cell receptor beta chain was found in a study of OX40 agonist ivuxolimab in advanced cancers. CDR1 SNHLY and CDR2 FYNNEI come from the germline V gene. V was pared by 1 base and J by 5 bases, with 4 bases of the junction left unmatched. The CDR3 has 15 residues. A few counts support this clone. Some clones are missing from TCRdb's copy, which holds only in-frame ones; the method was immunoSEQ multiplex PCR. The repertoire has approximately 50,000 clones, 70% to 90% of them found once; the top ten carry less than 0.8%. The sample consisted of CD4+ or CD8+ T cells sorted from blood, taken in a trial of the OX40 agonist ivuxolimab. The chain carries TRBV2 and TRBJ2-2; TRBD1 matches 7 bases. The sequence was obtained from an adult with an advanced solid tumor such as melanoma, head and neck, liver or kidney cancer. CDR3 protein: CASSEVQTGTGELFF. Written as DNA, the CDR3 is TGTGCCAGCAGTGAAGTTCAGACAGGGACCGGGGAGCTGTTTTTT.